This T cell receptor (beta chain) was recovered during a study of regulatory T cells in long-lasting Graves disease. The study, taken as a whole, reports: Newly diagnosed Graves' patients had higher TCR diversity than persistent ones. Newly diagnosed patients shared about a thousand public clonotypes; persistent patients shared about 2,700.

Time point defined: newly diagnosed GD, antithyroid drugs for less than 3 months. The TCR library used RNA extracted from PBMCs. Assembly of TCR beta libraries relied on iRepertoire HTBI primers together with Arm-PCR of CDR3 regions. TCRdb analysed the multiplex PCR reads with MiXCR anew, one entry per CDR3 protein. The table lists hundreds of thousands of distinct CDR3 sequences, more than 10% of them singletons. This clonotype was seen only a few times. The antigen remains unidentified. Trimming stripped 7 bases from V and 0 bases from J, with 7 bases between. CDR3 length: 12 amino acids. From germline, CDR1 is MRHNA and CDR2 SNTAGT. These data also formed part of another study, on T cells in Graves' hyperthyroidism and ophthalmopathy. That paper adds: Carried out on the TCR CDR3, a first-round RT-PCR used the HTBI primer set. From stable hyperthyroidism, ophthalmopathy was separated by a 13 V-J model.

Specimen: peripheral blood mononuclear cells (PBMCs), collected at new diagnosis, from a patient treated with antithyroid drugs. The clonotype comes from a woman aged 30 to 39 with Graves disease. The V and J genes are TRBV6-4 and TRBJ2-7; D is unresolved. The CDR3, as DNA: TGTGCCAGCAAACGTTTCTCCTACGAGCAGTACTTC. Amino acids: CASKRFSYEQYF.